This TCR beta chain was captured in a study of blood T cell repertoires in COVID-19. About the research overall: There were acute and convalescent COVID-19 samples, and they came from the United States, Italy and Spain. T cells, B-cell-depleted T cells, or PBMCs supplied cDNA or gDNA.

Germline loops: CDR1 MNHEY, CDR2 SMNVEV (reference sequence). The V and J ends lost 6 bases and 3 bases, in that order; junction bases with no gene match: 8. The CDR3 covers 15 residues. TCRdb's copy holds only in-frame clones and misses some; the assay was immunoSEQ multiplex PCR. This sample has tens of thousands of clones, with approximately 86% found just once. This TCR came from a man aged 55 to 69 with active COVID-19. Sequenced material: peripheral blood. The chain couples TRBV27 to TRBJ2-7, with 10 bases identical to TRBD1. For the CDR3, the DNA is TGTGCCAGCAGAATCCGACAGGGGGCTAGCTACGAGCAGTACTTC. Encoded protein: CASRIRQGASYEQYF.